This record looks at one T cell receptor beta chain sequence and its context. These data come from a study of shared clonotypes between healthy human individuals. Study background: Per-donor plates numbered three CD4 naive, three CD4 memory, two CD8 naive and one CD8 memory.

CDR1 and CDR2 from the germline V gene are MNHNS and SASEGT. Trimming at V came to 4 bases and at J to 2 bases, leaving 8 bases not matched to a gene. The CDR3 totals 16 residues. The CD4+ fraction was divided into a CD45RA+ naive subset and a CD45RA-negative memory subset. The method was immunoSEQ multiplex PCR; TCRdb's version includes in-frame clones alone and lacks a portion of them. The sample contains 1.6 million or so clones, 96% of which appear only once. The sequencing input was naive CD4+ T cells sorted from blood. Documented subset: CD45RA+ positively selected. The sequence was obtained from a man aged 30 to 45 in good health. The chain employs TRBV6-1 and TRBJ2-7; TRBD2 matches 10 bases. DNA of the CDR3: TGTGCCAGCAGTGCAAGAGGGACTAGCGTTGCCTACGAGCAGTACTTC. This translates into CASSARGTSVAYEQYF.